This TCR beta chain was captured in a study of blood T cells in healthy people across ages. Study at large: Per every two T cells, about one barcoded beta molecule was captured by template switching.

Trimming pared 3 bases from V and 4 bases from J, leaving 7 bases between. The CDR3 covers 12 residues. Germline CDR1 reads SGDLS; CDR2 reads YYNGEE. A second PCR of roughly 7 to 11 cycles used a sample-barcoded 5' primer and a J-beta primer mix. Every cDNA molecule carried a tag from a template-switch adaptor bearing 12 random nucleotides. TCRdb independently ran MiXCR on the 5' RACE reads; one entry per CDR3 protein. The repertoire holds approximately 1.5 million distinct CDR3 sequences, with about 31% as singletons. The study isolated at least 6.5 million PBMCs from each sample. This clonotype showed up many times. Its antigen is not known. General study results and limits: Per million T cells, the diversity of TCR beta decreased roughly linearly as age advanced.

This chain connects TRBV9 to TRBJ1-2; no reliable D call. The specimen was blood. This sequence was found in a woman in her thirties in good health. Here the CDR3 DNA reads TGTGCCAGCAGCGGAGATTCCTATGGCTACACCTTC. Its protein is CASSGDSYGYTF.